The subject of this entry is one TCR beta chain. This sample stems from a study of OX40 agonist ivuxolimab in advanced cancers. Study background: An agonistic human IgG2 monoclonal antibody against OX40 (CD134) was given.

Germline CDR1 LNHDA, CDR2 SQIVND (reference sequence). J gave up 6 bases and V 10 bases, and 10 bases lay outside the gene matches. This CDR3 contains 13 residues. Sequenced by immunoSEQ multiplex PCR; TCRdb stores in-frame clones only, minus some. The sample includes tens of thousands of clones, approximately 79% of them seen just once. Sequenced material: CD4+ or CD8+ T cells sorted from blood, taken in a trial of the OX40 agonist ivuxolimab. The chain recombines TRBV19 with TRBJ2-7; 9 bases line up with TRBD1. This TCR was recovered from an adult with an advanced solid tumor such as melanoma, head and neck, liver or kidney cancer. Here the CDR3 reads CATKGQGLGEQYF. The CDR3 DNA follows: TGTGCCACCAAGGGACAGGGTCTTGGCGAGCAGTACTTC.